A single sample gave rise to the 20 T cell receptor beta chains below, sequenced in a study of technical replicates of blood from a handful of donors. Assay: immunoSEQ multiplex PCR; the TCRdb copy retains only in-frame clones and omits some. The sample holds approximately 88,000 clones, 85% to 95% seen once. Sequencing input: T cells isolated from PBMCs. These receptors were obtained from a human donor in good health.

This clone was seen a few times. This chain uses TRBV5-4 with TRBJ1-1, with D maybe TRBD1 (5 bases). The CDR3 covers 12 residues. The V gene lost 2 bases and the J gene lost 5 bases, with 7 bases spanning the gap. Germline V gene sequence: CDR1 SGHNT, CDR2 YYREEE (reference sequence). CDR3 bases: TGTGCCAGCAGCTTCGGGGGGACTGAAGCTTTCTTT. This translates into CASSFGGTEAFF.

V is TRBV2 and J is TRBJ2-1, with D possibly TRBD2 on 5 matching bases. This CDR3 is built from 14 residues. The germline V gene encodes CDR1 SNHLY and CDR2 FYNNEI. Trimming shortened V by 7 bases and J by 1 base, and 11 bases separated the two germline ends. CDR3 coding DNA: TGTGCCAGCATGAGAGGGTCTTCCTACAATGAGCAGTTCTTC. As protein: CASMRGSSYNEQFF.

The V and J genes are TRBV7-9 and TRBJ1-2; D is perhaps TRBD1 (5 bases). Trimming took 4 bases from V and 7 from J, leaving 13 bases between them. There are 13 residues in the CDR3. Germline V gives CDR1 SEHNR, CDR2 FQNEAQ (reference sequence). CDR3 sequence reads: CASSYGGDRGYTF. In DNA, the CDR3 is TGTGCCAGCAGCTACGGGGGGGATCGTGGCTACACCTTC.

The chain recombines TRBV29-1 with TRBJ2-7, with D unclear. Germline V gene sequence: CDR1 SQVTM, CDR2 ANQGSEA. The CDR3 has 12 residues. The V end lost 7 bases, the J end lost 3 bases, and 13 bases lay between the germline ends. CDR3 nucleotides: TGCAGCGCCGCCGTGAATAGCTACGAGCAGTACTTC. The encoded protein is CSAAVNSYEQYF.

This rearrangement joins TRBV9 to TRBJ2-5; TRBD2 agrees at 11 bases. V was pared by 4 bases and J by 4 bases, with 3 bases of the junction left unmatched. CDR1 is SGDLS and CDR2 is YYNGEE in the germline V gene. CDR3 length: 14 residues. CDR3 sequence: CASSYSGRGETQYF. In nucleotides, the CDR3 is TGTGCCAGCAGCTATAGCGGGAGGGGAGAGACCCAGTACTTC.

This CDR3 is CASSLTGFYGYTF. DNA of the CDR3: TGTGCCAGCAGCTTAACGGGATTCTATGGCTACACCTTC. This chain connects TRBV7-8 to TRBJ1-2; D is undetermined. Trimming left V 2 bases short and J 4 bases short, with 8 bases between. This CDR3 has 13 residues. Germline values: CDR1 SGHVS, CDR2 FQNEAQ.

This rearrangement joins TRBV7-9 to TRBJ1-1, with D perhaps matching TRBD1 (6 bases). This CDR3 has 12 residues. V was trimmed by 7 bases and J by 8 bases, leaving 14 bases between them. Germline V gives CDR1 SEHNR, CDR2 FQNEAQ (reference sequence). The CDR3, as DNA: TGTGCCAGCAACATCGACAGGTCCGAAGCTTTCTTT. It codes for CASNIDRSEAFF.

CDR3 loop: CASSQVPRGGPGNTIYF. The CDR3 nucleotides are TGCGCCAGCAGCCAAGTTCCCCGGGGTGGGCCTGGAAACACCATATATTTT. The rearrangement joins TRBV4-1 to TRBJ1-3; D gene ambiguous. V was shortened by 1 base and J by 2 bases, with 15 bases between the two germline ends. Germline CDR1 and CDR2: MGHRA and YSYEKL. The CDR3 runs to 17 residues.

This chain uses TRBV27 with TRBJ2-5; 10 bases line up with TRBD1. Germline V gives CDR1 MNHEY, CDR2 SMNVEV (reference sequence). The CDR3 covers 15 residues. J gave up 4 bases and V 6 bases, and 8 bases lay outside the gene matches. The chain's CDR3 is CASSPGTGVRETQYF. The CDR3 DNA follows: TGTGCCAGCAGCCCCGGGACAGGGGTAAGAGAGACCCAGTACTTC.

This clone showed up just once. This chain joins TRBV19 and TRBJ1-6, with a possible D match to TRBD1 (5 bases). The CDR3 is 18 residues long. The V end lost 5 bases, the J end lost 0 bases, and 17 bases lay between the germline ends. The germline V gene has CDR1 LNHDA and CDR2 SQIVND (reference sequence). CDR3 loop: CASSQGRRVSSYNSPLHF. Here the CDR3 DNA reads TGTGCCAGTAGTCAGGGCCGCCGAGTGAGCTCCTATAATTCACCCCTCCACTTT.

The V call is TRBV6-1, the J call TRBJ2-3; D is undetermined. This CDR3 has 13 residues. Germline V gives CDR1 MNHNS, CDR2 SASEGT. The V end was cut by 1 base, the J end by 5 bases, with 7 bases between. This CDR3 is CASSEDILDTQYF. The CDR3 DNA reads TGTGCCAGCAGTGAAGATATACTAGATACGCAGTATTTT.

V usage is TRBV6-5 and J usage is TRBJ1-1; D is ambiguous. The CDR3 contains 14 residues. The V end was cut by 2 bases, the J end by 8 bases, with 15 bases between. Germline V lookup: CDR1 MNHEY, CDR2 SVGAGI. The CDR3 bases are TGTGCCAGCAGTTACCGCGGCACTGTCGACGAAGCTTTCTTT. Translated, it gives CASSYRGTVDEAFF.

This chain connects TRBV5-1 to TRBJ1-4; possibly TRBD1 for D (5 bases). V lost 5 bases and J lost 1, with 6 bases in between. Germline-derived CDR1 and CDR2 are SGHRS and YFSETQ. The CDR3 length is 13 residues. CDR3 residues: CASRTETNEKLFF. CDR3 sequence (DNA): TGCGCCAGCAGGACAGAAACTAATGAAAAACTGTTTTTT.

The J gene is TRBJ2-7, the V gene TRBV7-3, with TRBD1 matching 9 bases. V lost 5 bases to trimming and J lost 3 bases; unmatched junction nucleotides: 2. The CDR3 length is 13 residues. Germline-derived CDR1 and CDR2 are SGHTA and FQGTGA. CDR3 coding DNA: TGTGCCAGCAGCCCGGGACAGGGCTACGAGCAGTACTTC. It encodes CASSPGQGYEQYF.

The chain employs TRBV6-4 and TRBJ1-5; the D is unclear. V dropped 0 bases and J dropped 4 bases, with 4 bases sitting between them. The CDR3 has 13 amino acids. Germline V gives CDR1 MRHNA, CDR2 SNTAGT. The chain's CDR3 is CASSDSSNQPQHF. CDR3 nucleotide sequence: TGTGCCAGCAGTGACTCCAGTAATCAGCCCCAGCATTTT.

Only one count was recorded for this clone. The chain is built from TRBV4-2 and TRBJ2-3; no definite D call. Trimming took off 1 base at V and 2 bases at J, with 16 bases between the two ends. The CDR3 consists of 17 residues. Germline V CDR1 and CDR2: LGHNA, YNFKEQ. The chain's CDR3 is CASSQAPTTTSTDTQYF. CDR3 coding DNA: TGTGCCAGCAGCCAAGCCCCAACCACTACATCCACAGATACGCAGTATTTT.

The rearrangement joins TRBV6-1 to TRBJ1-5; 7 nucleotides match TRBD1. The CDR3 spans 15 residues. V dropped 6 bases and J dropped 0; count of bases not matched to a gene: 5. Germline-derived CDR1 and CDR2 are MNHNS and SASEGT. The DNA for the CDR3 is TGTGCCAGCAGGGGGACAGAAGATAGCAATCAGCCCCAGCATTTT. Translation: CASRGTEDSNQPQHF.

The chain combines TRBV25-1 with TRBJ1-3; 11 bases agree with TRBD1. Germline assignment: CDR1 MGHDK and CDR2 SYGVNS. The V segment lost 6 bases and the J segment 7 bases; nucleotides outside the gene matches: 8. This CDR3 is 15 amino acids long. The CDR3 protein is CASRTGQGAANTIYF. The CDR3 DNA follows: TGTGCCAGCAGAACAGGACAGGGGGCTGCTAACACCATATATTTT.

The rearrangement uses TRBV4-1 and TRBJ2-7; perhaps TRBD1 as D (6 bases). The CDR3 loop spans 15 amino acids. V was shortened by 3 bases and J by 4 bases, with 16 bases between the two germline ends. Per the germline V gene, CDR1 is MGHRA and CDR2 is YSYEKL. Here the CDR3 DNA reads TGCGCCAGCAGCCACGAACAGGGTATGAGATACGAGCAGTACTTC. Protein product: CASSHEQGMRYEQYF.

V is TRBV29-1 and J is TRBJ2-3; TRBD1 is a possible D gene (6 bases). This CDR3 has 13 residues. V shed 5 bases and J shed 3 bases, with 12 bases lying between them. CDR1 SQVTM and CDR2 ANQGSEA come from the germline V gene. The CDR3: CSVNPGDTDTQYF. DNA for the CDR3: TGCAGCGTTAACCCAGGGGATACAGATACGCAGTATTTT.